Below, 17 T cell receptor beta chains from the same sample are listed, as sequenced in a study of sequential checkpoint blockade in melanoma. The data were produced by immunoSEQ multiplex PCR, yet TCRdb's version contains in-frame clones alone and is incomplete. In the table there are about 19,000 clones, about four fifths of which are singletons. Treatment given: randomized to nivolumab then ipilimumab (arm A) or the reverse (arm B). Sample: CD8+ T cells sorted from blood (inferred from file names), taken from a patient given nivolumab and ipilimumab in sequence. Receptors were obtained from a human donor with melanoma.

This chain uses TRBV30 with TRBJ1-5; no reliable D call. Germline CDR1 reads GTSNPN; CDR2 reads SVGIG (reference sequence). V was clipped by 3 bases and J by 5 bases, with 11 bases between them. The CDR3 is 13 residues long. The CDR3 DNA sequence: TGTGCCTGGAGCCCGGGGTTTTATCAGCCCCAGCATTTT. This encodes CAWSPGFYQPQHF.

This chain connects TRBV28 to TRBJ1-6, with 8 bases aligning to TRBD1. The CDR3 has 18 amino acids. J gave up 0 bases and V 6 bases, and 10 bases lay outside the gene matches. CDR1 is MDHEN and CDR2 is SYDVKM in the germline V gene. CDR3 nucleotides: TGTGCCAGCAGGCCTGGACAGGGATTGAGCTCCTATAATTCACCCCTCCACTTT. Translated, it gives CASRPGQGLSSYNSPLHF.

The chain combines TRBV7-8 with TRBJ2-5; TRBD2 matches at 9 bases. Germline loops: CDR1 SGHVS, CDR2 FQNEAQ. The V and J ends lost 10 bases and 3 bases, in that order; junction bases with no gene match: 6. This CDR3 contains 13 residues. The CDR3 DNA follows: TGTGCCACCTCAGAGCGGGGGGAAGAGACCCAGTACTTC. It is translated as CATSERGEETQYF.

The chain links TRBV27 to TRBJ2-3, with D maybe TRBD2 (5 bases). The germline CDR1 and CDR2 sequences are MNHEY and SMNVEV (reference sequence). The CDR3 runs 15 residues. The V gene lost 5 bases and the J gene lost 6 bases, with 18 bases spanning the gap. CDR3 nucleotide sequence: TGTGCCAGCAGTCCCGACGGTCTGGAGGCCGATACGCAGTATTTT. This encodes CASSPDGLEADTQYF.

The chain carries TRBV5-1 and TRBJ2-7, with 9 bases identical to TRBD1. The CDR3 covers 18 residues. Germline assignment: CDR1 SGHRS and CDR2 YFSETQ. Germline trimming cut 0 bases from V and 3 bases from J; bases unmatched to any gene: 13. CDR3 nucleotide sequence: TGCGCCAGCAGCTTGGTCCACAAACCGGGACAGGGCATCTACGAGCAGTACTTC. Translation: CASSLVHKPGQGIYEQYF.

The J gene is TRBJ2-3, the V gene TRBV7-9, with D perhaps matching TRBD2 (6 bases). Looked up from germline, CDR1 is SEHNR and CDR2 is FQNEAQ (reference sequence). V dropped 5 bases and J dropped 2 bases, with 14 bases sitting between them. The CDR3 consists of 15 residues. The CDR3 bases are TGTGCCAGCAGCCCTGGGGACTTGTACACAGATACGCAGTATTTT. Its translation: CASSPGDLYTDTQYF.

The rearrangement uses TRBV28 and TRBJ2-7; a weak D match, TRBD2 (7 bases). Germline values: CDR1 MDHEN, CDR2 SYDVKM. Trimming removed 4 bases from V and 7 bases from J, with 17 bases in between. This CDR3 contains 14 residues. The CDR3 protein is CASSSRLQGGEQYF. The CDR3 DNA reads as TGTGCCAGCAGTTCACGCCTACAGGGAGGGGAGCAGTACTTC.

This chain joins TRBV18 and TRBJ1-4, with 7 bases fitting TRBD1. Trimming removed 8 bases from V and 7 bases from J; junction bases left unmatched: 10. CDR3 length: 14 amino acids. Looked up from germline, CDR1 is KGHSH and CDR2 is LQKENI. CDR3 sequence reads: CASPHRGKGEKLFF. CDR3 nucleotide sequence: TGTGCCAGCCCCCACAGGGGAAAGGGTGAAAAACTGTTTTTT.

The table lists this clone with a count of one. The rearrangement uses TRBV19 and TRBJ2-3; D might be TRBD2 (6 bases). This CDR3 contains 13 residues. The germline V gene encodes CDR1 LNHDA and CDR2 SQIVND (reference sequence). Trimming shortened V by 7 bases and J by 5 bases, and 13 bases separated the two germline ends. CDR3: CASNRGKGDTQYF. The CDR3 coding sequence is TGTGCCAGTAACCGCGGGAAGGGAGATACGCAGTATTTT. The full variable domain, rest sourced from reference TRBV19 and TRBJ2-3, is DGGITQSPKYLFRKEGQNVTLSCEQNLNHDAMYWYRQDPGQGLRLIYYSQIVNDFQKGDIAEGYSVSREKKESFPLTVTSAQKNPTAFYLCASNRGKGDTQYFGPGTRLTVL.

J is TRBJ2-1 and V is TRBV29-1; 12 nucleotides line up with TRBD1. The CDR3 totals 13 residues. The J segment lost 8 bases and the V segment lost 4 bases, leaving 3 bases of the junction unmatched. Germline V gene lookup returns CDR1 SQVTM and CDR2 ANQGSEA. The CDR3 DNA reads as TGCAGCGTTGGGGACAGGGGGCTAGATGAGCAGTTCTTC. This gives the protein CSVGDRGLDEQFF.

V usage is TRBV7-9 and J usage is TRBJ2-7; unclear D gene. Trimming cost V 5 bases and J 2 bases, with 7 bases left between them. Germline loops: CDR1 SEHNR, CDR2 FQNEAQ (reference sequence). This CDR3 is 12 amino acids long. The CDR3 DNA reads TGTGCCAGCAGCACGCGGACCTACGAGCAGTACTTC. Its protein is CASSTRTYEQYF.

The DNA for the CDR3 is TGTGCCAGCAGCCAAGAAATCCAGGAGCTGTTTTTT. Amino acids: CASSQEIQELFF. This chain connects TRBV14 to TRBJ2-2; D gene unclear. The CDR3 totals 12 residues. V was shortened by 0 bases and J by 10 bases, with 6 bases between the two germline ends. The germline gives CDR1 SGHDN, CDR2 FVKESK.

The table lists this clone with a few counts. The chain couples TRBV14 to TRBJ1-5; D might be TRBD1 (6 bases). V dropped 3 bases and J dropped 3 bases, with 6 bases sitting between them. The CDR3 loop spans 13 amino acids. Germline lookup yields CDR1 SGHDN and CDR2 FVKESK. CDR3 sequence (DNA): TGTGCCAGCAGCCAGGGGGCCAATCAGCCCCAGCATTTT. Its protein is CASSQGANQPQHF.

V usage is TRBV5-5 and J usage is TRBJ2-7, with D possibly being TRBD2 (6 bases). With 3 bases removed from V and 2 bases from J, the gap between germline ends came to 15 bases. This CDR3 is built from 15 residues. CDR1 is SGHKS, CDR2 YYEKEE, per germline (reference sequence). CDR3: CASSSYGGTAYEQYF. Here the CDR3 DNA reads TGTGCCAGCAGCTCCTACGGGGGAACGGCCTACGAGCAGTACTTC.

This chain joins TRBV5-1 and TRBJ1-1; the match to TRBD1 covers 8 bases. With 4 bases clipped from V and 2 bases from J, the junction kept 1 base outside the gene matches. This CDR3 spans 13 amino acids. Germline CDR1 is SGHRS and CDR2 is YFSETQ. The CDR3 DNA sequence: TGCGCCAGCAGCGACAGGGGTAACACTGAAGCTTTCTTT. Its protein is CASSDRGNTEAFF.

The V gene is TRBV6-5, the J gene TRBJ2-6; D is uncertain. The CDR3 consists of 15 residues. The V gene's germline CDR1 is MNHEY and CDR2 SVGAGI. V shed 4 bases and J shed 4 bases, with 11 bases lying between them. The CDR3, as DNA: TGTGCCAGCAGTTCGAGTCTCCCGGGGGCCAACGTCCTGACTTTC. Encoded protein: CASSSSLPGANVLTF.

This chain connects TRBV28 to TRBJ2-7; 9 nucleotides match TRBD1. CDR1 is MDHEN, CDR2 SYDVKM, per germline. Trimming at V came to 6 bases and at J to 3 bases, leaving 9 bases not matched to a gene. The CDR3 covers 15 residues. In DNA, the CDR3 is TGTGCCAGCAGGGGGGACAGGGAAGGGTTCTACGAGCAGTACTTC. The encoded protein is CASRGDREGFYEQYF. Based on the CDR3 plus reference TRBV28 and TRBJ2-7, the full variable domain is DVKVTQSSRYLVKRTGEKVFLECVQDMDHENMFWYRQDPGLGLRLIYFSYDVKMKEKGDIPEGYSVSREKKERFSLILESASTNQTSMYLCASRGDREGFYEQYFGPGTRLTVT.